This entry lists 14 T cell receptor beta chains sequenced from one sample in a study of T cells in Graves' hyperthyroidism and ophthalmopathy (dated 2019 in TCRdb). Libraries were built with multiplex PCR. Data came from an Illumina HiSeq 2000. The TCR beta CDR3 regions were amplified from RNA transcripts. A first-round RT-PCR of the TCR CDR3 used the HTBI primer set with the Qiagen OneStep RT-PCR kit. TCRdb reprocessing: public reads trimmed at Q25 with fastp, clones called with MiXCR, in-frame beta chains kept. One record per CDR3 amino acid sequence lists the most common genes and DNA. The sample contains a few hundred thousand distinct CDR3 sequences, under 60% of them found a single time. The leading ten clones occupy nearly 8.5% of the sample. Specimen: peripheral blood or thyroid tissue (not recorded which). These receptors all stem from a woman between 18 and 30 years old with Graves' hyperthyroidism. Donor details come from another sample of the same person, matched by shared clones.

This clonotype was counted a few times. V and J are TRBV19 and TRBJ2-2, with TRBD1 identical over 7 bases. CDR1 is LNHDA and CDR2 is SQIVND in the germline V gene (reference sequence). The CDR3 spans 15 residues. With 5 bases clipped from V and 0 bases from J, the junction kept 3 bases outside the gene matches. The CDR3 loop reads CASSPTGSNTGELFF. In nucleotides, the CDR3 is TGTGCCAGTAGTCCGACAGGGTCGAACACCGGGGAGCTGTTTTTT.

This clonotype was counted a few times. This chain joins TRBV2 and TRBJ1-5, with TRBD1 matching 8 bases. The junction had 8 bases not matched to a gene; V was cut back by 4 bases and J by 6 bases. This CDR3 is 15 amino acids long. Germline assignment: CDR1 SNHLY and CDR2 FYNNEI. CDR3 in DNA: TGTGCCAGCAGTGCTGGACAGGGATTGACTCAGCCCCAGCATTTT. Encoded protein: CASSAGQGLTQPQHF. Full variable domain (outside the CDR3, taken from reference TRBV2 and TRBJ1-5): EPEVTQTPSHQVTQMGQEVILRCVPISNHLYFYWYRQILGQKVEFLVSFYNNEISEKSEIFDDQFSVERPDGSNFTLKIRSTKLEDSAMYFCASSAGQGLTQPQHFGDGTRLSIL.

The J gene is TRBJ1-6, the V gene TRBV7-2, with 9 bases matching TRBD1. This CDR3 is 16 amino acids long. The V gene end was trimmed by 0 bases and the J gene end by 7 bases; junction bases not matched to a gene: 4. Per the germline V gene, CDR1 is SGHTA and CDR2 is FQGNSA. The CDR3 region is CASSLAGTGNNSPLHF. CDR3 DNA sequence: TGTGCCAGCAGCTTAGCAGGGACAGGGAACAATTCACCCCTCCACTTT. The variable domain in full, completed from reference TRBV7-2 and TRBJ1-6, reads GAGVSQSPSNKVTEKGKDVELRCDPISGHTALYWYRQSLGQGLEFLIYFQGNSAPDKSGLPSDRFSAERTGGSVSTLTIQRTQQEDSAVYLCASSLAGTGNNSPLHFGNGTRLTVT.

This clonotype was found a few times. The chain links TRBV2 to TRBJ2-5, with D tentatively TRBD2 (6 bases). In germline, CDR1 is SNHLY, CDR2 FYNNEI. This CDR3 spans 14 amino acids. Trimming removed 6 bases from V and 5 bases from J, with 16 bases in between. The CDR3: CASSLAGGVETQYF. The CDR3, as DNA: TGTGCCAGCAGCTTAGCTGGCGGGGTTGAGACCCAGTACTTC. The whole variable domain, remainder taken from reference TRBV2 and TRBJ2-5, is EPEVTQTPSHQVTQMGQEVILRCVPISNHLYFYWYRQILGQKVEFLVSFYNNEISEKSEIFDDQFSVERPDGSNFTLKIRSTKLEDSAMYFCASSLAGGVETQYFGPGTRLLVL.

The chain combines TRBV20-1 with TRBJ1-5, with 9 positions matching TRBD1. The CDR3 sequence is 16 residues long. J was trimmed by 7 bases and V by 5 bases; bases with no gene match: 15. Looked up from germline, CDR1 is DFQATT and CDR2 is SNEGSKA (reference sequence). The CDR3 DNA reads as TGCAGTGCTGTCGGAGGCAGGGACAGGGATGGGCAGCCCCAGCATTTT. It yields the protein CSAVGGRDRDGQPQHF.

To note about this clonotype: Its ends do not fully match the called genes, so a read error is possible. V and J are TRBV6-5 and TRBJ2-5, with TRBD2 identical over 10 bases. The CDR3 spans 16 residues. CDR1 is MNHEY and CDR2 is SVGAGI in the germline V gene. The CDR3 nucleotides are TGTGCCATCAGTTACCTAGCGGGAGTTTCGGCGGAGACCCAGTACTTC. This gives the protein CAISYLAGVSAETQYF.

With regard to this clonotype: This clone may be a read error of a much larger clone one base away. The genes are TRBV15 and TRBJ1-3, with a tentative D call TRBD1 (6 bases). The CDR3 totals 14 residues. Germline CDR1 reads LNHNV; CDR2 reads YYDKDF (reference sequence). CDR3 nucleotide sequence: TGTGCCACCGCGGACAGTTCGTCTGGAAACACCATGTATTTT. Protein: CATADSSSGNTMYF. The whole variable domain, filled in from reference TRBV15 and TRBJ1-3, reads DAMVIQNPRYQVTQFGKPVTLSCSQTLNHNVMYWYQQKSSQAPKLLFHYYDKDFNNEADTPDNFQSRRPNTSFCFLDIRSPGLGDTAMYLCATADSSSGNTMYFGEGSWLTVV.

This sequence joins TRBV15 and TRBJ2-5; D call uncertain. The germline V gene encodes CDR1 LNHNV and CDR2 YYDKDF (reference sequence). V was clipped by 3 bases and J by 4 bases, with 12 bases between them. The CDR3 contains 14 residues. The CDR3 region is CATSSLGERETQYF. CDR3 DNA: TGTGCCACCAGCAGCTTAGGAGAGCGAGAGACCCAGTACTTC.

The chain couples TRBV12-3 or TRBV12-4 to TRBJ2-5; D might be TRBD1 (5 bases). The CDR3 is 13 amino acids. Deletions cut 6 bases from V and 5 bases from J, with 13 bases between. The CDR3 DNA sequence: TGTGCCAGCAGCCCCAGGGAATTTGAGACCCAGTACTTC. Encoded protein: CASSPREFETQYF.

This clonotype was recorded a few times. The chain uses TRBV19 and TRBJ2-7; D may be TRBD2 (5 bases). V lost 3 bases, J lost 0 bases, and 6 bases lay in between. The germline V gene encodes CDR1 LNHDA and CDR2 SQIVND (reference sequence). The CDR3 spans 13 residues. The CDR3 region is CASSMGASYEQYF. CDR3 DNA: TGTGCCAGTAGTATGGGAGCCTCCTACGAGCAGTACTTC. Full variable domain (rest looked up from reference TRBV19 and TRBJ2-7): DGGITQSPKYLFRKEGQNVTLSCEQNLNHDAMYWYRQDPGQGLRLIYYSQIVNDFQKGDIAEGYSVSREKKESFPLTVTSAQKNPTAFYLCASSMGASYEQYFGPGTRLTVT.

This clonotype came up a few times. V and J are TRBV20-1 and TRBJ2-5, with D perhaps TRBD1 (5 bases). V shed 5 bases and J shed 1 base, with 11 bases lying between them. CDR1 is DFQATT, CDR2 SNEGSKA, per germline (reference sequence). The CDR3 sequence is 13 residues long. The CDR3 sequence is CSAARQSQETQYF. Here the CDR3 DNA reads TGCAGTGCTGCAAGACAGTCCCAAGAGACCCAGTACTTC.

J is TRBJ2-5 and V is TRBV20-1; 7 nucleotides agree with TRBD1. The CDR3 spans 13 residues. CDR1 and CDR2 (germline): DFQATT, SNEGSKA (reference sequence). The trim removed 6 bases at V and 2 bases at J, leaving 6 bases unmatched. For the CDR3, the DNA is TGCAGTGCCATCAGGGGGTGGCAAGAGACCCAGTACTTC. Translating it yields CSAIRGWQETQYF.

The V and J genes are TRBV7-2 and TRBJ1-6; 11 nucleotides agree with TRBD1. V lost 3 bases, J lost 5 bases, and 6 bases stayed unmatched. Germline CDR1 is SGHTA and CDR2 is FQGNSA. The CDR3 is 17 amino acids. The CDR3 sequence: CASSLVGTGGNNSPLHF. CDR3 DNA: TGTGCCAGCAGCTTGGTAGGGACAGGGGGGAATAATTCACCCCTCCACTTT.

The chain has TRBV7-6 and TRBJ2-7; 11 positions agree with TRBD2. Germline trimming cut 1 base from V and 6 bases from J; bases unmatched to any gene: 5. The CDR3 spans 15 residues. Germline CDR1 SGHVS, CDR2 FNYEAQ. CDR3 coding DNA: TGTGCCAGCAGCTTAGGACTAGCGGGACAGCGCGAGCAGTACTTC. Translating it yields CASSLGLAGQREQYF.